One TCR beta chain is described in this entry. Antigen unknown. RNA, at about 0.45 to 1 ug, was reverse transcribed with random hexamers. One entry per CDR3 protein, called by TCRdb with MiXCR from the immunoSEQ multiplex PCR reads. This table has under 200,000 distinct CDR3 sequences, about 94% appearing once. These data belong to a study of CD8 T cells in Susac syndrome. Looked up from germline, CDR1 is SGHAT and CDR2 is FQNNGV. The CDR3 loop spans 13 amino acids. Trimming left V 5 bases short and J 2 bases short, with 10 bases between. Overall study findings and caveats: The relatively small number of individuals in the TCR sequencing and HLA analysis was acknowledged by the study.

The receptor was derived from a human donor with Susac syndrome. The gene calls are TRBV11-2 and TRBJ2-7; D remains ambiguous. Input material: CD4+ T cells from PBMCs. The CDR3 spells CASSPVPPYEQYF. The CDR3 DNA is TGTGCCAGCAGCCCCGTCCCCCCCTACGAGCAGTACTTC.